The 25 T cell receptor beta chains in this list originate from one sample, sequenced in a study of CD8 T cells in ankylosing spondylitis. TCRdb recomputed calls from the 5' RACE reads with MiXCR, one row per CDR3 protein. The sample consists of 350,000 to 400,000 distinct CDR3 sequences, roughly 20% of them appearing once. The sequencing input was blood, either unsorted or a sorted T cell fraction (not recorded which). The receptors here all came from a male donor with ankylosing spondylitis or in good health (not recorded which).

The chain employs TRBV11-2 and TRBJ2-1; unclear D gene. V lost 0 bases and J 8 bases, leaving 8 bases between the germline ends. The length of the CDR3 is 13 residues. Germline V gene lookup returns CDR1 SGHAT and CDR2 FQNNGV. CDR3 region: CASSLEGNYEQFF. The CDR3 region has the DNA TGTGCCAGCAGCTTAGAGGGCAACTATGAGCAGTTCTTC.

This clonotype has more than one count but fewer than ten. This sequence joins TRBV12-3 or TRBV12-4 and TRBJ2-3; no reliable D call. The ends were cut back, 5 bases at V and 1 base at J, with 10 bases in the middle. The CDR3 contains 14 residues. The CDR3 region is CASSHPGRTDTQYF. Written as DNA, the CDR3 is TGTGCCAGCAGTCATCCGGGCCGCACAGATACGCAGTATTTT.

This clonotype was counted only a few times. The V gene is TRBV20-1, the J gene TRBJ2-1; D is perhaps TRBD2 (6 bases). Germline CDR1 DFQATT, CDR2 SNEGSKA (reference sequence). Trimming cost V 4 bases and J 1 base, with 17 bases left between them. This CDR3 is 16 amino acids long. CDR3 amino acids: CSANPLFGGSYNEQFF. In nucleotides, the CDR3 is TGCAGTGCTAACCCCCTTTTCGGGGGTTCCTACAATGAGCAGTTCTTC.

The rearrangement joins TRBV2 to TRBJ2-1, with 9 bases identical to TRBD2. V lost 6 bases and J lost 1; bases outside the gene matches: 7. This CDR3 region has 16 residues. Germline CDR1 and CDR2: SNHLY and FYNNEI. The DNA of the CDR3 is TGTGCCAGCAGAATACTAGCGGGTTATTCCTACAATGAGCAGTTCTTC. Protein product: CASRILAGYSYNEQFF. Looking up the rest from reference TRBV2 and TRBJ2-1 gives the full variable domain: EPEVTQTPSHQVTQMGQEVILRCVPISNHLYFYWYRQILGQKVEFLVSFYNNEISEKSEIFDDQFSVERPDGSNFTLKIRSTKLEDSAMYFCASRILAGYSYNEQFFGPGTRLTVL.

The rearrangement joins TRBV2 to TRBJ2-5, with 7 positions matching TRBD2. Germline CDR1 SNHLY, CDR2 FYNNEI. The CDR3 runs to 14 residues. Trimming cost V 6 bases and J 5 bases; bases outside gene matches: 9. CDR3 amino acids: CASSDRPGGETQYF. The CDR3 DNA sequence: TGTGCCAGCAGCGATAGGCCCGGGGGGGAGACCCAGTACTTC. Drawing the rest from reference TRBV2 and TRBJ2-5, the complete variable domain is EPEVTQTPSHQVTQMGQEVILRCVPISNHLYFYWYRQILGQKVEFLVSFYNNEISEKSEIFDDQFSVERPDGSNFTLKIRSTKLEDSAMYFCASSDRPGGETQYFGPGTRLLVL.

This clonotype was seen a few times. The chain couples TRBV10-3 to TRBJ2-5, with no clear D. CDR1 ENHRY and CDR2 SYGVKD come from the germline V gene. This CDR3 has 17 residues. Trimming took 10 bases from V and 2 from J, leaving 26 bases between them. This CDR3 reads CANSQCRPLTRQETQYF. In DNA, the CDR3 is TGTGCCAACTCCCAGTGTAGGCCTTTAACCCGGCAAGAGACCCAGTACTTC.

This clonotype has a single count. This rearrangement joins TRBV27 to TRBJ2-2, with D maybe TRBD1 (6 bases). The V end was cut by 0 bases, the J end by 7 bases, with 9 bases between. Looked up from germline, CDR1 is MNHEY and CDR2 is SMNVEV (reference sequence). This CDR3 is 14 amino acids long. The CDR3 DNA reads TGTGCCAGCAGTTTATCCAGGGGCGGCGGGGAGCTGTTTTTT. It is translated as CASSLSRGGGELFF.

The chain joins TRBV20-1 to TRBJ2-5; the D is unclear. The V and J ends lost 2 bases and 4 bases respectively, with 23 bases between them. Germline CDR1 DFQATT, CDR2 SNEGSKA (reference sequence). The CDR3 covers 17 residues. CDR3 sequence reads: CSARFFPPLQLAETQYF. The CDR3 nucleotides read TGCAGTGCTAGATTTTTTCCACCCCTTCAGTTGGCAGAGACCCAGTACTTC.

This clonotype was picked up a small number of times. The rearrangement uses TRBV7-6 and TRBJ2-1, with 7 bases fitting TRBD2. This CDR3 has 13 residues. Germline V gene data show CDR1 as SGHVS and CDR2 as FNYEAQ. Trimming cost V 7 bases and J 3 bases; bases outside gene matches: 3. This chain's CDR3 is CASNTGGYNEQFF. CDR3 nucleotides: TGTGCCAGCAATACGGGGGGCTACAATGAGCAGTTCTTC.

The rearrangement links TRBV7-9 to TRBJ2-2; no reliable D call. The CDR3 has 11 residues. Trimming cost V 8 bases and J 4 bases, with 5 bases left between them. Germline V gene data show CDR1 as SEHNR and CDR2 as FQNEAQ (reference sequence). CDR3 DNA sequence: TGTGCCAGCGCGATCACCGGGGAGCTGTTTTTT. Amino acid sequence: CASAITGELFF. Drawing the rest from reference TRBV7-9 and TRBJ2-2, the complete variable domain is DTGVSQNPRHKITKRGQNVTFRCDPISEHNRLYWYRQTLGQGPEFLTYFQNEAQLEKSRLLSDRFSAERPKGSFSTLEIQRTEQGDSAMYLCASAITGELFFGEGSRLTVL.

About this clonotype: Mismatch with germline at one junction end may stem from a read error. DNA of the CDR3: TGTGCCAGCAACCGATACGACACCGGGACACCCGACTTC. This sequence encodes CASNRYDTGTPDF. This sequence joins TRBV14 and TRBJ1-2; TRBD1 might be the D (6 bases). The CDR3 runs 13 residues. Per the germline V gene, CDR1 is SGHDN and CDR2 is FVKESK.

This chain connects TRBV27 to TRBJ2-4; D unclear. V dropped 6 bases and J dropped 1 base, with 7 bases sitting between them. The CDR3 covers 13 residues. CDR1 is MNHEY, CDR2 SMNVEV, per germline (reference sequence). CDR3 DNA sequence: TGTGCCAGCAGGGATCCGGCCAAAAACATTCAGTACTTC. It codes for CASRDPAKNIQYF.

The V gene is TRBV6-5, the J gene TRBJ2-7; no clear D gene. CDR3 size: 11 residues. Germline V CDR1 and CDR2: MNHEY, SVGAGI. Trimming removed 10 bases at V and 0 bases at J, with 7 bases between. CDR3 sequence reads: CATRTSYEQYF. CDR3 in DNA: TGTGCCACCAGGACCTCCTACGAGCAGTACTTC.

This clonotype has more than one count but fewer than ten. The V call is TRBV3-1, the J call TRBJ1-1; D unresolved. Germline loops: CDR1 LGHDT, CDR2 YNNKEL (reference sequence). This CDR3 has 13 amino acids. Trimming left V 1 base short and J 7 bases short, with 10 bases between. CDR3 residues: CASSQARSNEAFF. The CDR3 DNA reads as TGTGCCAGCAGCCAAGCGAGGTCGAATGAAGCTTTCTTT.

This clonotype occurred a few times. The chain is built from TRBV2 and TRBJ2-1, with 8 nucleotides matching TRBD2. CDR1 is SNHLY and CDR2 is FYNNEI in the germline V gene. This CDR3 spans 17 amino acids. Trimming took 10 bases from V and 0 from J; bases not matched to a gene: 14. In DNA form, the CDR3 reads TGTGCCACCCGGACTAGCTCCCCGGCAGGCTCCTACAATGAGCAGTTCTTC. It specifies CATRTSSPAGSYNEQFF.

The CDR3 loop reads CAWSIGPSYEQYF. CDR3 sequence (DNA): TGTGCCTGGAGTATAGGACCTTCCTACGAGCAGTACTTC. The gene calls are TRBV30 and TRBJ2-7; D gene unclear. The CDR3 extends over 13 amino acids. Trimming took 2 bases from V and 1 from J, leaving 9 bases between them. CDR1 is GTSNPN, CDR2 SVGIG, per germline (reference sequence).

The rearrangement uses TRBV7-9 and TRBJ2-5, with D maybe TRBD2 (6 bases). Germline loops: CDR1 SEHNR, CDR2 FQNEAQ (reference sequence). The CDR3 covers 13 residues. V was trimmed by 3 bases and J by 4 bases, leaving 9 bases between them. In DNA, the CDR3 is TGTGCCAGCAGCTTTACTAGCATAGAGACCCAGTACTTC. Protein sequence: CASSFTSIETQYF.

The V call is TRBV11-2, the J call TRBJ2-7; 9 nucleotides align to TRBD2. Looked up from germline, CDR1 is SGHAT and CDR2 is FQNNGV. The trim removed 5 bases at V and 3 bases at J, leaving 8 bases unmatched. This CDR3 region has 15 residues. CDR3 loop: CASSIGAGGFYEQYF. In nucleotides, the CDR3 is TGTGCCAGCAGCATAGGAGCGGGGGGCTTCTACGAGCAGTACTTC.

In this sample, this clonotype turned up a few times. The CDR3 loop is CASSLGIGRGGASSATQYF. Written as DNA, the CDR3 is TGTGCCAGCAGCTTAGGAATTGGCCGCGGGGGGGCCAGTTCGGCTACGCAGTATTTT. This sequence joins TRBV11-1 and TRBJ2-3, with 9 positions matching TRBD2. The CDR3 has 19 amino acids. Germline loops: CDR1 SGHAT, CDR2 FQDESV (reference sequence). V was clipped by 1 base and J by 8 bases; unmatched bases: 19.

A few counts support this clonotype. The chain links TRBV18 to TRBJ2-1; the D gene is possibly TRBD2 (6 bases). The ends were cut back, 2 bases at V and 0 bases at J, with 8 bases in the middle. Germline lookup yields CDR1 KGHSH and CDR2 LQKENI. The CDR3 has 15 amino acids. The CDR3 nucleotides are TGTGCCAGCTCACCATGGGACTCCTCCTACAATGAGCAGTTCTTC. This encodes CASSPWDSSYNEQFF.

A few counts support this clonotype. The chain recombines TRBV9 with TRBJ2-2; D is perhaps TRBD1 (5 bases). Per the germline V gene, CDR1 is SGDLS and CDR2 is YYNGEE. The CDR3 is made up of 13 amino acids. V was shortened by 4 bases and J by 7 bases, with 11 bases between the two germline ends. CDR3 coding DNA: TGTGCCAGCAGCCCTACAGGCTTCGGGGAGCTGTTTTTT. Translation gives CASSPTGFGELFF.

The V gene is TRBV6-2 or TRBV6-3, the J gene TRBJ2-1; D is undetermined. Germline assignment: CDR1 MNHEY and CDR2 SVGEGT. V lost 7 bases and J lost 2, with 15 bases in between. This CDR3 spans 15 amino acids. CDR3 sequence: CASKVPNLTYNEQFF. The CDR3 bases are TGTGCCAGCAAAGTACCTAACCTCACCTACAATGAGCAGTTCTTC.

This clonotype has a handful of counts. This sequence joins TRBV15 and TRBJ2-1; 7 positions match TRBD1. Germline V gene sequence: CDR1 LNHNV, CDR2 YYDKDF (reference sequence). V was pared by 2 bases and J by 7 bases, with 8 bases of the junction left unmatched. The CDR3 runs 15 residues. The CDR3 DNA reads TGTGCCACCAGCAGAATCACAGGGGTAGGGAATGAGCAGTTCTTC. It codes for CATSRITGVGNEQFF.

This clonotype was observed many times. This chain uses TRBV10-3 with TRBJ2-7; 8 nucleotides align to TRBD2. Germline V gene data show CDR1 as ENHRY and CDR2 as SYGVKD. V shed 2 bases and J 5 bases; nucleotides not matched to a gene: 11. This CDR3 is built from 16 residues. CDR3 nucleotide sequence: TGTGCCATCAGTGAGCCAACCGGGACTAGTATCGACGAGCAGTACTTC. Amino acids: CAISEPTGTSIDEQYF.

The chain couples TRBV11-2 to TRBJ2-3; 13 nucleotides align to TRBD2. The CDR3 runs 16 residues. Germline CDR1 reads SGHAT; CDR2 reads FQNNGV. The ends lost 3 bases at V and 1 base at J; junction bases unmatched: 1. The CDR3 DNA sequence: TGTGCCAGCAGCTTTGGACTAGCGGGGGGCACAGATACGCAGTATTTT. It yields the protein CASSFGLAGGTDTQYF.